These T cell receptor beta chains were read from a single sample in a study of blood T cell repertoires in COVID-19. Some clones are missing from TCRdb's copy, which holds only in-frame ones; the method was immunoSEQ multiplex PCR. Of about 60,000 clones listed, roughly 85% are singletons. Sample: peripheral blood. The receptors were gathered from a human donor in a cohort sampled during active COVID-19. Each CDR3 is given with its conserved first and last residue. A D gene is named only where the DNA matches it firmly. Size values are once, few and many counts, or a class for expanded clones, and some rows have none.

size: .
V: TRBV10-3
J: TRBJ1-1
D: TRBD1
DNA: TGTGCCATCAGTGGTTCCGGGACAGGGGCGAACACTGAAGCTTTCTTT
CDR3: CAISGSGTGANTEAFF

size: .
V: TRBV5-1
J: TRBJ1-6
D: .
DNA: TGCGCCAGCAGCTCGTCGACAGATTTTAATTCACCCCTCCACTTT
CDR3: CASSSSTDFNSPLHF

size: .
V: TRBV7-3
J: TRBJ2-1
D: TRBD2
DNA: TGTGCCAGCAGCAACGGACTAGCAGGTGAGCAGTTCTTC
CDR3: CASSNGLAGEQFF

size: .
V: TRBV7-9
J: TRBJ2-5
D: .
DNA: TGTGCCAGCAGCTTTCTTTCAGGACAAGAGACCCAGTACTTC
CDR3: CASSFLSGQETQYF

size: .
V: TRBV7-2
J: TRBJ2-7
D: .
DNA: TGTGCCAGCAGCTTATCCCCGACGACAGCTACCTACGAGCAGTACTTC
CDR3: CASSLSPTTATYEQYF

size: .
V: TRBV16
J: TRBJ2-6
D: .
DNA: TGTGCCAGCAGCCAAGGCCCTCGCGTCCTGACTTTC
CDR3: CASSQGPRVLTF

size: .
V: TRBV28
J: TRBJ2-1
D: TRBD2
DNA: TGTGCCAGCAGTACCCCCCGGGCGGGGGGGCTGAATGAGCAGTTCTTC
CDR3: CASSTPRAGGLNEQFF

size: .
V: TRBV6-5
J: TRBJ1-1
D: .
DNA: TGTGCCAGCACCCCAGGGGCTGGGGTCACTGAAGCTTTCTTT
CDR3: CASTPGAGVTEAFF

size: few
V: TRBV18
J: TRBJ1-6
D: .
DNA: TGTGCCAGCTCACCACTACGGCCAGGGGATTCACCCCTCCACTTT
CDR3: CASSPLRPGDSPLHF

size: .
V: TRBV19
J: TRBJ2-3
D: .
DNA: TGTGCCAGTAGTATATTTGGCAGGGAGGCAGATACGCAGTATTTT
CDR3: CASSIFGREADTQYF

size: .
V: TRBV18
J: TRBJ1-4
D: TRBD1
DNA: TGTGCCAGCTCACCACCAGGACAGGGGGAAAAACTGTTTTTT
CDR3: CASSPPGQGEKLFF

size: .
V: TRBV5-4
J: TRBJ2-7
D: TRBD1
DNA: TGTGCCAGTCAATCCGGGACAGACTACGAGCAGTACTTC
CDR3: CASQSGTDYEQYF

size: once
V: TRBV11-1
J: TRBJ2-7
D: .
DNA: TGTGCCAGCAGCTTAGGACAGCCGGCGGTTAACTACGAGCAGTACTTC
CDR3: CASSLGQPAVNYEQYF

size: .
V: TRBV15
J: TRBJ2-5
D: TRBD2
DNA: TGTGCCACCAGCAATAGCGGGGGGCGATCGGAGACCCAGTACTTC
CDR3: CATSNSGGRSETQYF

size: once
V: TRBV19
J: TRBJ2-5
D: TRBD2
DNA: TGTGCCAGTAGTCAGACTAGCGGGGAAGAGACCCAGTACTTC
CDR3: CASSQTSGEETQYF

size: .
V: TRBV3-1/TRBV3-2
J: TRBJ1-5
D: TRBD1
DNA: TGTGCCAGCAGCCCCGGGACAGGGGCTACCAATCAGCCCCAGCATTTT
CDR3: CASSPGTGATNQPQHF

size: .
V: TRBV19
J: TRBJ1-4
D: .
DNA: TGTGCCAGTAGTATAGATTCCGGGAATGAAAAACTGTTTTTT
CDR3: CASSIDSGNEKLFF

size: .
V: TRBV18
J: TRBJ1-5
D: TRBD1
DNA: TGTGCCAGCTCCCGGGACAGACAAAATCAGCCCCAGCATTTT
CDR3: CASSRDRQNQPQHF

size: .
V: TRBV5-1
J: TRBJ1-5
D: TRBD1
DNA: TGCGCCAGCAGCTTGGGACAGGGAGGCAATCAGCCCCAGCATTTT
CDR3: CASSLGQGGNQPQHF

size: .
V: TRBV7-6
J: TRBJ1-1
D: .
DNA: TGTGCCAGCAGCCCCAAGGTCTCAGGGGTAATGAACACTGAAGCTTTCTTT
CDR3: CASSPKVSGVMNTEAFF

size: .
V: TRBV7-8
J: TRBJ2-7
D: .
DNA: TGTGCCAGCAGCTTATTCGACGAGCAGTACTTC
CDR3: CASSLFDEQYF

size: .
V: TRBV5-6
J: TRBJ1-4
D: .
DNA: TGTGCCAGCAGCTTGAGCCAGAGGGAGGAAAAACTGTTTTTT
CDR3: CASSLSQREEKLFF

size: .
V: TRBV4-1
J: TRBJ2-5
D: .
DNA: TGCGCCAGCAGCCGAGGGGGCGGGGGGCGAGAGACCCAGTACTTC
CDR3: CASSRGGGGRETQYF

size: .
V: TRBV2
J: TRBJ2-2
D: TRBD1
DNA: TGTGCCAGCAGATCGGACAGGGGGAACACCGGGGAGCTGTTTTTT
CDR3: CASRSDRGNTGELFF

size: .
V: TRBV11-3
J: TRBJ2-7
D: .
DNA: TGTGCCAGCAGCCTAAGCGGAGCCTACGAGCAGTACTTC
CDR3: CASSLSGAYEQYF

size: .
V: TRBV13
J: TRBJ2-7
D: .
DNA: TGTGCCAGCAGCTTAGAGATCACCGGGACTCAATACTTC
CDR3: CASSLEITGTQYF

size: .
V: TRBV4-3
J: TRBJ2-7
D: .
DNA: TGCGCCAGCAGCCAAGAGCGGGTGGGTTTTTACGAACCCTACGAGCAGTACTTC
CDR3: CASSQERVGFYEPYEQYF

size: .
V: TRBV27
J: TRBJ1-6
D: .
DNA: TGTGCCAGCAGTTTATCGGGGGAGCCGGGACTGCGCTATAATTCACCCCTCCACTTT
CDR3: CASSLSGEPGLRYNSPLHF

size: .
V: TRBV12-3/TRBV12-4
J: TRBJ2-5
D: .
DNA: TGTGCCAGCAGACGGAGTCCGCAAGAGACCCAGTACTTC
CDR3: CASRRSPQETQYF

size: .
V: TRBV6-5
J: TRBJ1-3
D: .
DNA: TGTGCCGCACGAGGCAGACCTTACTCTGGAAACACCATATATTTT
CDR3: CAARGRPYSGNTIYF

size: .
V: TRBV3-1/TRBV3-2
J: TRBJ2-1
D: TRBD2
DNA: TGTGCCAGCAGCCAGGTGACTAGCGGGGCCTACAATGAGCAGTTCTTC
CDR3: CASSQVTSGAYNEQFF

size: .
V: TRBV4-2
J: TRBJ1-1
D: TRBD1
DNA: TGTGCCAGCAGCCGGAAGGGACAGGGGACTCCTGAAGCTTTCTTT
CDR3: CASSRKGQGTPEAFF

size: .
V: TRBV29-1
J: TRBJ1-2
D: TRBD1
DNA: TGCAGCGTTGAATCATCCGACAGGGGGCTGTATGGCTACACCTTC
CDR3: CSVESSDRGLYGYTF

size: .
V: TRBV7-2
J: TRBJ2-1
D: .
DNA: TGTGCCAGCAGCTTATTTTCAGAGGGCAATGAGCAGTTCTTC
CDR3: CASSLFSEGNEQFF

size: .
V: TRBV10-2
J: TRBJ1-2
D: .
DNA: TGCGCCAGCAGTGAGTCGACCGGGAGCTATGGCTACACCTTC
CDR3: CASSESTGSYGYTF

size: .
V: TRBV5-4
J: TRBJ2-1
D: TRBD2
DNA: TGTGCCAGCAGCCAGACGGGGGGACTCTACAATGAGCAGTTCTTC
CDR3: CASSQTGGLYNEQFF

size: .
V: TRBV3-1/TRBV3-2
J: TRBJ1-1
D: .
DNA: TGTGCCAGCAGCCAGCAGCAGGACACTGAAGCTTTCTTT
CDR3: CASSQQQDTEAFF

size: .
V: TRBV9
J: TRBJ1-1
D: TRBD1
DNA: TGTGCCAGCAGCATCCGGACAGGGAACACTGAAGCTTTCTTT
CDR3: CASSIRTGNTEAFF

size: .
V: TRBV21-1
J: TRBJ1-6
D: .
DNA: TGTGCCAGCGTCCGAAGGGCCCCGGACAGAAGAGTTAATTCACCCCTCCACTTT
CDR3: CASVRRAPDRRVNSPLHF

size: .
V: TRBV3-1/TRBV3-2
J: TRBJ2-2
D: .
DNA: TGTGCCAGCAGCTCACGACAGGTCACCGGGGAGCTGTTTTTT
CDR3: CASSSRQVTGELFF

size: .
V: TRBV29-1
J: TRBJ2-7
D: .
DNA: TGCAGCGTGGGCCGGGATATTACGAAGGGAGTAGGAGAGCAGTACTTC
CDR3: CSVGRDITKGVGEQYF

size: .
V: TRBV19
J: TRBJ2-3
D: TRBD2
DNA: TGTGCCAGTAGTATATGGGCTAGCGGGGGAGATACGCAGTATTTT
CDR3: CASSIWASGGDTQYF

size: .
V: TRBV24-1
J: TRBJ2-7
D: .
DNA: TGTGCCACCAGTGAAGTTTCGGCGTTTACGGGGCAGTACTTC
CDR3: CATSEVSAFTGQYF

size: .
V: TRBV19
J: TRBJ2-1
D: TRBD2
DNA: TGTGCCAGTCAACGGCCGCTAGCGGGGGGCAACAATGAGCAGTTCTTC
CDR3: CASQRPLAGGNNEQFF

size: few
V: TRBV18
J: TRBJ1-2
D: .
DNA: TGTGCCAGCTCACCATCAGGTGGAGGCAGTACCTATGGCTACACCTTC
CDR3: CASSPSGGGSTYGYTF

size: .
V: TRBV7-9
J: TRBJ1-6
D: .
DNA: TGTGCCAGCAGCTTTGCGGATACGGTTTCACCCCTCCACTTT
CDR3: CASSFADTVSPLHF

size: .
V: TRBV6-6
J: TRBJ2-5
D: TRBD2
DNA: TGTGCCAGCAGCGGCGGGGGGCGGTGGGAGACCCAGTACTTC
CDR3: CASSGGGRWETQYF

size: .
V: TRBV29-1
J: TRBJ2-5
D: TRBD2
DNA: TGCAGCGTTGTAAGCGGGGGGGCCGGGGAGACCCAGTACTTC
CDR3: CSVVSGGAGETQYF

size: .
V: TRBV27
J: TRBJ1-1
D: .
DNA: TGTGCCAGCAGTTTATTGTCAGGGTACACTGAAGCTTTCTTT
CDR3: CASSLLSGYTEAFF

size: .
V: TRBV2
J: TRBJ1-2
D: .
DNA: TGTGCCAGCAGTCTTACTTCAGGAACGGGGGGCTACACCTTC
CDR3: CASSLTSGTGGYTF

size: .
V: TRBV30
J: TRBJ1-4
D: TRBD1
DNA: TGTGCCTGGACGGAGACAGGGGGTCGTGATGAAAAACTGTTTTTT
CDR3: CAWTETGGRDEKLFF

size: .
V: TRBV19
J: TRBJ2-3
D: .
DNA: TGTGCCAGTAGCGTGGGACTGATCACAGATACGCAGTATTTT
CDR3: CASSVGLITDTQYF

size: .
V: TRBV12-3/TRBV12-4
J: TRBJ1-2
D: TRBD1
DNA: TGTGCCAGCAGTCAGGGGGCTGGCTACACCTTC
CDR3: CASSQGAGYTF

size: .
V: TRBV30
J: TRBJ1-4
D: TRBD1
DNA: TGTGCCTGGAGTGTACACAGGGGATCAGGCGAAAAACTGTTTTTT
CDR3: CAWSVHRGSGEKLFF